This T cell receptor beta chain stems from a study of blood T cells in healthy people across ages. The CDR3 covers 15 residues. Germline CDR1 LGHNA, CDR2 YSLEER. V was clipped by 1 base and J by 11 bases, with 20 bases between them. The use of a sample-barcoded 5' primer and a J-beta primer mix characterized a second PCR of about 7 to 12 cycles. Each CDR3 protein is one row after TCRdb ran MiXCR on the 5' RACE reads. This table has roughly 680,000 distinct CDR3 sequences, approximately 50% appearing once. The chain links TRBV4-3 to TRBJ2-5; D is perhaps TRBD1 (6 bases). Sequenced: blood. This clonotype was obtained from a woman aged 55-70 years in good health. In nucleotides, the CDR3 is TGCGCCAGCAGCCAAGTCGCGACAGGCCTCAATGAGCAGTACTTC. Its translation: CASSQVATGLNEQYF.